These 26 T cell receptor beta chains were all obtained from the same sample, sequenced in a study of spatial heterogeneity in lung cancer. Whole-study results and caveats: Counts of expanded alpha and beta TCRs within tumors tracked the tumor nonsynonymous mutation count.

These receptors lack a known antigen. Via MiXCR, TCRdb re-called the 5' RACE reads, giving one row per CDR3 protein. The repertoire includes 6,000 or so distinct CDR3 sequences, around 7.7% of them detected once, and over 25% sits in the top ten. Time point: sample taken at primary tumor resection. Material: lung tumor tissue, obtained at surgery. The receptor source for this set is a female donor with early-stage non-small cell lung cancer.

This clonotype rates as medium-sized (0.01 to 0.1%). The chain has TRBV20-1 and TRBJ1-3; TRBD1 matches at 11 bases. Trimming cost V 3 bases and J 2 bases; bases outside gene matches: 0. The CDR3 length is 14 residues. Germline loops: CDR1 DFQATT, CDR2 SNEGSKA (reference sequence). CDR3 sequence reads: CSARGQGAGNTIYF. CDR3 nucleotide sequence: TGCAGTGCTAGGGGACAGGGGGCTGGAAACACCATATATTTT.

There are many counts of this clonotype. The chain joins TRBV28 to TRBJ1-2, with D possibly TRBD1 on 5 matching bases. Between the trimmed V and J ends, which lost 3 bases and 9 bases, there was a span of 8 bases. The CDR3 is made up of 11 amino acids. CDR1 and CDR2 (germline): MDHEN, SYDVKM. The CDR3 nucleotides are TGTGCCAGCAGTTTGTGGGGGAGCTACACCTTC. It specifies CASSLWGSYTF.

The sample holds many counts of this clonotype. CDR3 DNA sequence: TGCAGTGCCTCCGGGGGGGCCTACAATGAGCAGTTCTTC. Its translation: CSASGGAYNEQFF. This chain connects TRBV20-1 to TRBJ2-1; TRBD2 matches at 8 bases. Germline V gives CDR1 DFQATT, CDR2 SNEGSKA (reference sequence). Trimming removed 6 bases from V and 2 bases from J; junction bases left unmatched: 3. This CDR3 is 13 amino acids long.

This clonotype rates as medium-sized. The chain uses TRBV6-5 and TRBJ2-2; D call uncertain. The V end was cut by 6 bases, the J end by 4 bases, with 15 bases between. Germline-derived CDR1 and CDR2 are MNHEY and SVGAGI. This CDR3 comprises 15 residues. The CDR3 loop is CASRPPGFSTGELFF. CDR3 in DNA: TGTGCCAGCAGACCTCCGGGCTTTTCCACCGGGGAGCTGTTTTTT.

This clonotype was observed many times. V is TRBV19 and J is TRBJ2-2, with D possibly matching TRBD2 (5 bases). Trimming shortened V by 7 bases and J by 3 bases, and 12 bases separated the two germline ends. Per germline, CDR1 LNHDA and CDR2 SQIVND (reference sequence). The CDR3 has 14 residues. CDR3 nucleotide sequence: TGTGCCAGTAATCAGATCGGGGACACCGGGGAGCTGTTTTTT. Amino acid sequence: CASNQIGDTGELFF.

This clonotype occurred many times. The chain joins TRBV12-3 or TRBV12-4 to TRBJ2-7; D possibly matches TRBD1 or TRBD2 (5 bases each). This CDR3 has 14 amino acids. With 3 bases removed from V and 4 bases from J, the gap between germline ends came to 13 bases. The CDR3 region is CASSFRGVGYEQYF. In DNA form, the CDR3 reads TGTGCCAGCAGTTTTCGAGGGGTAGGGTACGAGCAGTACTTC.

This clonotype was observed at least ten times. The J gene is TRBJ1-1, the V gene TRBV20-1; D might be TRBD1 (5 bases). Trimming took off 2 bases at V and 2 bases at J, with 15 bases between the two ends. The CDR3 consists of 15 residues. Germline lookup yields CDR1 DFQATT and CDR2 SNEGSKA (reference sequence). CDR3 protein: CSARYPGIENTEAFF. The CDR3 DNA reads TGCAGTGCTAGATACCCAGGGATAGAAAACACTGAAGCTTTCTTT.

This clonotype is labeled as medium-sized. This chain uses TRBV7-9 with TRBJ2-7; D may be TRBD1 (6 bases). Trimming took 5 bases from V and 3 from J, leaving 14 bases between them. Germline CDR1 SEHNR, CDR2 FQNEAQ (reference sequence). The CDR3 runs to 14 residues. CDR3 sequence: CASSPSGAYYEQYF. The CDR3 DNA reads TGTGCCAGCAGCCCTTCAGGGGCCTACTACGAGCAGTACTTC.

This clonotype was picked up a small number of times. J is TRBJ2-7 and V is TRBV20-1; D not resolved. This CDR3 spans 15 amino acids. The germline gives CDR1 DFQATT, CDR2 SNEGSKA (reference sequence). Trimming took off 5 bases at V and 0 bases at J, with 17 bases between the two ends. In DNA form, the CDR3 reads TGCAGTGCTGGCGACCCCGGCGTGACCTCCTACGAGCAGTACTTC. Residues: CSAGDPGVTSYEQYF.

This clonotype was seen many times. The rearrangement uses TRBV7-2 and TRBJ2-3, with 9 bases identical to TRBD2. The CDR3 runs 15 residues. Losses at the gene ends were 3 bases for V and 4 bases for J; bases not matched to a gene: 5. Germline CDR1 and CDR2: SGHTA and FQGNSA. CDR3 region: CASSFLAGSADTQYF. Written as DNA, the CDR3 is TGTGCCAGCAGCTTCCTAGCGGGAAGTGCAGATACGCAGTATTTT.

This clonotype has at least ten counts. The CDR3 nucleotides read TGTGCCAGCAGCCCAAGTAACCCGAACATTCAGTACTTC. This encodes CASSPSNPNIQYF. J is TRBJ2-4 and V is TRBV6-6, with D hard to call. The V end was cut by 6 bases, the J end by 7 bases, with 13 bases between. Germline-derived CDR1 and CDR2 are MNHNY and SVGAGI (reference sequence). The CDR3 has 13 amino acids.

The table lists this clonotype with many counts. The genes are TRBV30 and TRBJ2-2; D gene uncertain. The ends were cut back, 0 bases at V and 4 bases at J, with 9 bases in the middle. This CDR3 region has 14 residues. In germline, CDR1 is GTSNPN, CDR2 SVGIG (reference sequence). This CDR3 is CAWSVMGFTGELFF. The CDR3 DNA reads as TGTGCCTGGAGTGTAATGGGGTTCACCGGGGAGCTGTTTTTT.

This clonotype was detected a few times. A single base separates this from a much larger clone, so it may be a read error. The genes are TRBV6-1 and TRBJ2-4; 7 bases are a match to TRBD1. CDR1 and CDR2 from the germline V gene are MNHNS and SASEGT. There are 11 residues in the CDR3. Here the CDR3 reads CDSRADRSEYF. CDR3 coding DNA: TGTGACAGCAGAGCGGACAGGTCAGAGTACTTC.

A note on this clonotype: A junction boundary mismatches the germline segment, possibly from a read error. The CDR3 spells CASSDPWGQGHEQYF. DNA for the CDR3: TGTGCCAGCAGTGACCCCTGGGGACAGGGCCACGAGCAGTACTTC. The V call is TRBV10-1, the J call TRBJ2-7; 9 bases align to TRBD1. CDR3 size: 15 residues. Germline V gene lookup returns CDR1 WNHNN and CDR2 SYGVQD (reference sequence).

This clonotype was observed a handful of times. The rearrangement links TRBV19 to TRBJ2-1; 11 bases line up with TRBD2. With V trimmed by 6 bases and J by 7 bases, 11 bases remained unmatched. Looked up from germline, CDR1 is LNHDA and CDR2 is SQIVND (reference sequence). The CDR3 covers 16 residues. CDR3 sequence reads: CASRPSGTSGPNEQFF. Here the CDR3 DNA reads TGTGCCAGTAGGCCCTCCGGGACTAGCGGCCCTAATGAGCAGTTCTTC.

Sample share makes this clonotype medium-sized. The chain employs TRBV20-1 and TRBJ2-1, with 11 bases matching TRBD2. Germline CDR1 and CDR2: DFQATT and SNEGSKA (reference sequence). CDR3 length: 17 amino acids. The ends lost 0 bases at V and 2 bases at J; junction bases unmatched: 6. This CDR3 reads CSARDLGSGRAYNEQFF. The CDR3, as DNA: TGCAGTGCTAGAGATTTGGGTAGCGGGAGGGCCTACAATGAGCAGTTCTTC.

This clonotype was counted many times. This rearrangement joins TRBV5-1 to TRBJ2-3, with TRBD2 matching over 14 bases. In germline, CDR1 is SGHRS, CDR2 YFSETQ. With V trimmed by 4 bases and J by 4 bases, 2 bases remained unmatched. The CDR3 is 15 residues long. The CDR3: CASSPGLAGADTQYF. The DNA for the CDR3 is TGCGCCAGCAGCCCGGGACTAGCGGGAGCAGATACGCAGTATTTT.

By share of the sample, this clonotype is medium-sized. This chain joins TRBV20-1 and TRBJ1-5; 7 bases fit TRBD1. Trimming at V came to 3 bases and at J to 2 bases, leaving 4 bases not matched to a gene. The length of the CDR3 is 14 residues. CDR1 is DFQATT, CDR2 SNEGSKA, per germline (reference sequence). As DNA, the CDR3 is TGCAGTGCTAGTACTACAGGGGGCAATCAGCCCCAGCATTTT. Translating it yields CSASTTGGNQPQHF.

This clonotype appeared many times. The rearrangement links TRBV27 to TRBJ2-5; 13 bases align to TRBD2. Germline V lookup: CDR1 MNHEY, CDR2 SMNVEV (reference sequence). The length of the CDR3 is 15 residues. Trimming took 6 bases from V and 5 from J; bases not matched to a gene: 6. DNA for the CDR3: TGTGCCAGCAGCCACGGACTAGCGGGGGCGGAGACCCAGTACTTC. Amino acid sequence: CASSHGLAGAETQYF.

In its sample, this clonotype was seen many times. V and J are TRBV5-1 and TRBJ2-3; 13 bases agree with TRBD2. This CDR3 has 18 residues. Germline V gene lookup returns CDR1 SGHRS and CDR2 YFSETQ. Unmatched junction bases numbered 7, after V lost 3 bases and J lost 0 bases. As DNA, the CDR3 is TGCGCCAGCAGCTCCTTGACTAGCGGGGGGTTTAGCACAGATACGCAGTATTTT. Translating gives CASSSLTSGGFSTDTQYF.

In its sample, this clonotype is medium-sized. The rearrangement joins TRBV19 to TRBJ1-5; D remains ambiguous. The CDR3 loop spans 14 amino acids. Trimming took off 6 bases at V and 3 bases at J, with 12 bases between the two ends. CDR1 is LNHDA, CDR2 SQIVND, per germline (reference sequence). The CDR3 protein is CASRRAANNQPQHF. The CDR3 DNA reads as TGTGCCAGTAGGAGGGCTGCCAACAATCAGCCCCAGCATTTT.

This clonotype was seen at least ten times. The chain is built from TRBV7-9 and TRBJ1-1; possibly TRBD1 for D (5 bases). Germline CDR1 is SEHNR and CDR2 is FQNEAQ (reference sequence). This CDR3 has 14 residues. Deletions cut 7 bases from V and 5 bases from J, with 17 bases between. As DNA, the CDR3 is TGTGCCAGCATGAATAGGGGAGGAAGGACTGAAGCTTTCTTT. As protein: CASMNRGGRTEAFF. Full variable domain (outside the CDR3, taken from reference TRBV7-9 and TRBJ1-1): DTGVSQNPRHKITKRGQNVTFRCDPISEHNRLYWYRQTLGQGPEFLTYFQNEAQLEKSRLLSDRFSAERPKGSFSTLEIQRTEQGDSAMYLCASMNRGGRTEAFFGQGTRLTVV.

The chain employs TRBV20-1 and TRBJ2-4, with D perhaps TRBD1 (5 bases). The CDR3 contains 13 residues. The V and J ends lost 3 bases and 8 bases respectively, with 14 bases between them. Germline V gene data show CDR1 as DFQATT and CDR2 as SNEGSKA (reference sequence). CDR3 nucleotide sequence: TGCAGTGCTAGGGACCCGGGCAGGGACATTCAGTACTTC. Amino acid sequence: CSARDPGRDIQYF.

Only a few counts were recorded for this clonotype. V is TRBV27 and J is TRBJ1-6; weak D call: TRBD1 (5 bases). Trimming pared 0 bases from V and 0 bases from J, leaving 12 bases between. Germline V gene lookup returns CDR1 MNHEY and CDR2 SMNVEV (reference sequence). This CDR3 region has 18 residues. The CDR3 region is CASSLSGGPGSYNSPLHF. In DNA form, the CDR3 reads TGTGCCAGCAGTTTATCCGGGGGACCCGGCTCCTATAATTCACCCCTCCACTTT.

This clonotype is medium-sized (0.01 to 0.1%) in the sample. The chain carries TRBV27 and TRBJ1-5; maybe TRBD1 (6 bases). Trimming stripped 5 bases from V and 2 bases from J, with 10 bases between. This CDR3 region has 14 residues. Per germline, CDR1 MNHEY and CDR2 SMNVEV (reference sequence). The CDR3 loop reads CASSPRGGNQPQHF. CDR3 nucleotides: TGTGCCAGCAGTCCTAGGGGGGGCAATCAGCCCCAGCATTTT.

This clonotype was recorded at least ten times. This chain links TRBV12-3 or TRBV12-4 with TRBJ2-4; the D gene is possibly TRBD1 (5 bases). The CDR3 has 15 amino acids. V dropped 1 base and J dropped 0 bases, with 7 bases sitting between them. The CDR3 nucleotides read TGTGCCAGCAGTTTAGAGGGGCTAGCCAAAAACATTCAGTACTTC. It is translated as CASSLEGLAKNIQYF.